What follows describes a single T cell receptor beta chain. The sample comes from a study of monozygotic twins with inflammatory bowel disease. Total RNA amounting to about 3,300 ng went into each TCR library. TCRdb re-called the 5' RACE reads and catalogs CDR3 proteins one per entry, DNA excluded. The sample table sets out a few hundred thousand distinct CDR3 sequences. The CDR3 sequence is 14 residues long. Germline assignment: CDR1 MDHEN and CDR2 SYDVKM. The receptor was derived from a human donor with ulcerative colitis or Crohn's disease, or a healthy co-twin of an affected twin (not recorded which). What was sequenced was blood. The chain employs TRBV28 and TRBJ2-5; TCRdb's D gene call, TRBD1, goes unchecked for lack of DNA. CDR3: CASSLGGNSVTQYF.